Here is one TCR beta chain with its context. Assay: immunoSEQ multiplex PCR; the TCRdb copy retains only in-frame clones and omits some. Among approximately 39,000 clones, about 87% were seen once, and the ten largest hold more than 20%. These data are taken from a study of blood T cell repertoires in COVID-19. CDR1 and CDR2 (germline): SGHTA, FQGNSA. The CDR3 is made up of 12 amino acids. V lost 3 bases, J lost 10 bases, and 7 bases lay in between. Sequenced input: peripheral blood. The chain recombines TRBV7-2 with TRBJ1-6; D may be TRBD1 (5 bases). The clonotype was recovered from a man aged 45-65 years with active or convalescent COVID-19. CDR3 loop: CASSFTGSPLHF. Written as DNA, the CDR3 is TGTGCCAGCAGCTTCACAGGATCACCCCTCCACTTT. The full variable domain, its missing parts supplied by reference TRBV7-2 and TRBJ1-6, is GAGVSQSPSNKVTEKGKDVELRCDPISGHTALYWYRQSLGQGLEFLIYFQGNSAPDKSGLPSDRFSAERTGGSVSTLTIQRTQQEDSAVYLCASSFTGSPLHFGNGTRLTVT.